The present T cell receptor (beta chain) was sequenced within a study of early T cells in non-severe SARS-CoV-2 infection. The study's findings and limits: VDJdb matches were skewed toward anti-spike CD8 T cell responses.

Unique molecular identifiers tagged individual cDNA molecules. TCRdb reprocessed the 5' RACE reads via MiXCR and lists one record per CDR3 protein. In the table there are approximately 30,000 distinct CDR3 sequences, about 7% of which are singletons. For this clonotype: Its antigen remains unknown.

The V gene end was trimmed by 4 bases and the J gene end by 4 bases; junction bases not matched to a gene: 3. The CDR3 consists of 13 residues. The sequenced sample was whole blood, obtained at baseline. This receptor was obtained from an adult who was a healthcare worker with PCR-confirmed SARS-CoV-2 infection or an uninfected control (not recorded which). This chain uses TRBV12-3 or TRBV12-4 with TRBJ1-2; 7 bases line up with TRBD1. The CDR3 spells CASSYRDSYGYTF. CDR3 nucleotides: TGTGCCAGCAGTTACCGGGACAGCTATGGCTACACCTTC.